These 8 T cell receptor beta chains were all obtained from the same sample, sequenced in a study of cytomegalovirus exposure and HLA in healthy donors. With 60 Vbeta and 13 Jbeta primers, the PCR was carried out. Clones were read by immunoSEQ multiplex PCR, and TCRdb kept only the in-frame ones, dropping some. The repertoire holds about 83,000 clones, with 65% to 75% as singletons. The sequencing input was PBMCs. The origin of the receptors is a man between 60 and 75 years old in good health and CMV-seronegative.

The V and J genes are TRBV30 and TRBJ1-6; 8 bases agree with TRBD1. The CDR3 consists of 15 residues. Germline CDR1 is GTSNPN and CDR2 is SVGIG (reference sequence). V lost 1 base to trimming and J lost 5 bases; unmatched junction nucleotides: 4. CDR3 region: CAWSGGQVNNSPLHF. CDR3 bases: TGTGCCTGGAGTGGGGGACAGGTGAATAATTCACCCCTCCACTTT. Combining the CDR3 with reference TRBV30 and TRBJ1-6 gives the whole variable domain SQTIHQWPATLVQPVGSPLSLECTVEGTSNPNLYWYRQAAGRGLQLLFYSVGIGQISSEVPQNLSASRPQDRQFILSSKKLLLSDSGFYLCAWSGGQVNNSPLHFGNGTRLTVT.

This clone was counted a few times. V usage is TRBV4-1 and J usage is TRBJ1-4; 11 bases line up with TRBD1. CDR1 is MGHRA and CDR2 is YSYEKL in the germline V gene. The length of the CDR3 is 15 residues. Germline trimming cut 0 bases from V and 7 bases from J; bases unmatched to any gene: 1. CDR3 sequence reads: CASSQDGTGGEKLFF. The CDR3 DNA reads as TGCGCCAGCAGCCAAGATGGGACAGGGGGTGAAAAACTGTTTTTT.

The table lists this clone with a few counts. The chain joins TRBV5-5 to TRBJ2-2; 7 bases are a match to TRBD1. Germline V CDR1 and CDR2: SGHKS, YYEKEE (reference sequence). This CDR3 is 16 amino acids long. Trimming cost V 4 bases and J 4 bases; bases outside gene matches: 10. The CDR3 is CASSPRQGDGTGELFF. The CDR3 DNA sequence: TGTGCCAGCAGCCCAAGACAGGGAGACGGCACCGGGGAGCTGTTTTTT.

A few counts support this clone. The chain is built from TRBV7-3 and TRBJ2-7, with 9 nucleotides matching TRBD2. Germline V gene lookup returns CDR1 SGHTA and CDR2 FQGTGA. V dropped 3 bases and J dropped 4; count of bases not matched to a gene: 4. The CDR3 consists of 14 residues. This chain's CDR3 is CASSFLAGPYEQYF. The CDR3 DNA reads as TGTGCCAGCAGCTTCCTAGCGGGACCTTACGAGCAGTACTTC.

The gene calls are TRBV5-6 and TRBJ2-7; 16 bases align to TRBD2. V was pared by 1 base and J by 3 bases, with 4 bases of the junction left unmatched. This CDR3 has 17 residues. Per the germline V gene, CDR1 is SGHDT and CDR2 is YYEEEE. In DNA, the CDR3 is TGTGCCAGCAGCTTGTTGGGACTAGCGGGGGGGCTCTACGAGCAGTACTTC. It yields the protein CASSLLGLAGGLYEQYF. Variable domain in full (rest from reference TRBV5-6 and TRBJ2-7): DAGVTQSPTHLIKTRGQQVTLRCSPKSGHDTVSWYQQALGQGPQFIFQYYEEEERQRGNFPDRFSGHQFPNYSSELNVNALLLGDSALYLCASSLLGLAGGLYEQYFGPGTRLTVT.

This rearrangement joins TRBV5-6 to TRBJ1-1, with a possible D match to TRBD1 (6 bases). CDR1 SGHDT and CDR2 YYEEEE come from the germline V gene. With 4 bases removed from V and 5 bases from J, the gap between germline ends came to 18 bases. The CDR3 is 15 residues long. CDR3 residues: CASSTYRARGTEAFF. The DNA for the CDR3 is TGTGCCAGCAGCACCTACAGGGCGCGAGGAACTGAAGCTTTCTTT.

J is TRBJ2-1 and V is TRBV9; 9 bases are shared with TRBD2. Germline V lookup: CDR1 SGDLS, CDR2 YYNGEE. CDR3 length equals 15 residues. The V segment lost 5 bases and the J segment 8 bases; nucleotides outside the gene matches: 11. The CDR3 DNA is TGTGCCAGCAGGCGGGGGGGGGACCCCAAGGATGAGCAGTTCTTC. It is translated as CASRRGGDPKDEQFF.

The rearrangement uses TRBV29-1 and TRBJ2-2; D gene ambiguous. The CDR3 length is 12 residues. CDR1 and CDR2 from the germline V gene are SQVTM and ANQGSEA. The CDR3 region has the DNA TGCAGGGCCCAGCCGGGCACCGGGGAGCTGTTTTTT. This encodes CRAQPGTGELFF.